This is a list of T cell receptor beta chains from one sample in a study of T cell repertoires and HLA-DP antigens. The antigens for these receptors are not known. The table came from immunoSEQ multiplex PCR; TCRdb's copy has only in-frame clones and leaves some out. Counted here are about 89,000 clones, roughly 86% occurring once; the ten biggest clones make up about 1.5%. Sequenced sample: CD4+ T cells from PBMCs. These receptors were collected from a man aged 50 to 60 in good health and CMV-seronegative. Each CDR3 is given with its conserved first and last residue. The D gene is left open where the match is weak. Only part of the rows carry a size: once, few, many, or a class if the clone is expanded.

DNA: TGCGCCAGCAGCCAAGATCACGGGGGGAAGCAGTATTTT
CDR3: CASSQDHGGKQYF
V: TRBV4-1
D: TRBD2
J: TRBJ2-3
size: once

DNA: TGTGCCATCAAGGCCCCTTTGAACACTGAAGCTTTCTTT
CDR3: CAIKAPLNTEAFF
V: TRBV10-3
D: -
J: TRBJ1-1
size: -

DNA: TGTGCCTGGAGTGTCAGGGAGACAGAGACCCAGTACTTC
CDR3: CAWSVRETETQYF
V: TRBV30
D: -
J: TRBJ2-5
size: -

DNA: TGCGCCAGCAGCTTGGGGTCGCCTGCTGGTTCCTCTGGCTACACCTTC
CDR3: CASSLGSPAGSSGYTF
V: TRBV5-1
D: -
J: TRBJ1-2
size: once

DNA: TGTGCCAGCAGTGCCACATCCGGGACTAGCGGGAGGATCTCCTACGAGCAGTACTTC
CDR3: CASSATSGTSGRISYEQYF
V: TRBV6-1
D: TRBD2
J: TRBJ2-7
size: -

DNA: TGTGCCAGCACCAGGAGCGGGAGACCAGATACGCAGTATTTT
CDR3: CASTRSGRPDTQYF
V: TRBV28
D: TRBD2
J: TRBJ2-3
size: -

DNA: TGTGCCAGCAGTTACTCGACGGTAAGGCAGTTCTTC
CDR3: CASSYSTVRQFF
V: TRBV6-6
D: -
J: TRBJ2-1
size: -

DNA: TGTGCCAGCAGCCAAGTCCTGACAGGCCCCCTGGGGTATGAGCAGTTCTTC
CDR3: CASSQVLTGPLGYEQFF
V: TRBV4-2
D: -
J: TRBJ2-1
size: -

DNA: TGCGCCAGCAGCTCGCACCAGGGGGCGGACTACGAGCAGTACTTC
CDR3: CASSSHQGADYEQYF
V: TRBV5-1
D: TRBD1
J: TRBJ2-7
size: -

DNA: TGCAGCGTTGAGGGGGTGATGAATGGTGAAGCTTTCTTT
CDR3: CSVEGVMNGEAFF
V: TRBV29-1
D: -
J: TRBJ1-1
size: -

DNA: TGTGCCACCAGCAGAGGGGACACCATGAACACTGAAGCTTTCTTT
CDR3: CATSRGDTMNTEAFF
V: TRBV15
D: -
J: TRBJ1-1
size: once

DNA: TGTGCCAGCAGCCCCTGGATTGATGGCTACACCTTC
CDR3: CASSPWIDGYTF
V: TRBV7-9
D: -
J: TRBJ1-2
size: medium-sized

DNA: TGTGCCAGCTCACGTGGACAGGGCCCCGAGACCCAGTACTTC
CDR3: CASSRGQGPETQYF
V: TRBV18
D: TRBD1
J: TRBJ2-5
size: -

DNA: TGTGCTAGCAGCTTAGCCCCGACAGGATTGAGACTATCACGCGAGCAGTACTTC
CDR3: CASSLAPTGLRLSREQYF
V: TRBV7-7
D: -
J: TRBJ2-7
size: -

DNA: TGTGCCTGGAGGAGTGAGAACTCTGAAGCTTTCTTT
CDR3: CAWRSENSEAFF
V: TRBV30
D: -
J: TRBJ1-1
size: -

DNA: TGTGCCAGCTCACCGCCCGGCAGGGGACAGGGCGAGCAGTACTTC
CDR3: CASSPPGRGQGEQYF
V: TRBV18
D: TRBD1
J: TRBJ2-7
size: -

DNA: TGCAGCGCCGGGGAGGCTGCAACGGGCGAGCAGTACTTC
CDR3: CSAGEAATGEQYF
V: TRBV29-1
D: -
J: TRBJ2-7
size: -

DNA: TGTGCCAGCTTCTCCCTCCCCGGAGCCCAACTTGACTGGAACGGCGAGACCCAGTACTTC
CDR3: CASFSLPGAQLDWNGETQYF
V: TRBV18
D: -
J: TRBJ2-5
size: -

DNA: TGTGCCAGCTCACCACAGGGGAAGGGCGGCTACACCTTC
CDR3: CASSPQGKGGYTF
V: TRBV18
D: -
J: TRBJ1-2
size: -

DNA: TGCGCCAGCAAGGTAGTGGGGGGGTACACAGATACGCAGTATTTT
CDR3: CASKVVGGYTDTQYF
V: TRBV5-1
D: TRBD2
J: TRBJ2-3
size: -

DNA: TGTGCCTTGACAGGGCTTTTGTCCACCGGGGAGCTGTTTTTT
CDR3: CALTGLLSTGELFF
V: TRBV30
D: TRBD1
J: TRBJ2-2
size: -

DNA: TGCGCCAGCAGCTTGGTAGGGGACGGAAACACCATATATTTT
CDR3: CASSLVGDGNTIYF
V: TRBV5-1
D: -
J: TRBJ1-3
size: -

DNA: TGTGCCAGCAGTGAGGGGAGGGGTGAGCAGTTCTTC
CDR3: CASSEGRGEQFF
V: TRBV2
D: TRBD2
J: TRBJ2-1
size: -

DNA: TGCGCCAGCAGCCAAGGTACAGGGGCTCAAAACAATGAGCAGTTCTTC
CDR3: CASSQGTGAQNNEQFF
V: TRBV4-3
D: TRBD1
J: TRBJ2-1
size: -

DNA: TGCGCCAGCAGCGCCCTAGCGGGAAGTCAAGATACGCAGTATTTT
CDR3: CASSALAGSQDTQYF
V: TRBV5-1
D: TRBD2
J: TRBJ2-3
size: -

DNA: TGTGCCAGCAGCGTGACAGGGGGTGGTCAGCCCCAGCATTTT
CDR3: CASSVTGGGQPQHF
V: TRBV7-2
D: TRBD1
J: TRBJ1-5
size: -

DNA: TGTGCCAGCAGTGAATATGGTAGCGGGAAACAAGAGACCCAGTACTTC
CDR3: CASSEYGSGKQETQYF
V: TRBV6-1
D: TRBD2
J: TRBJ2-5
size: -

DNA: TGTGCCAGCAGCCCGGACAGGGCTGGTGGAAACACCATATATTTT
CDR3: CASSPDRAGGNTIYF
V: TRBV7-9
D: TRBD1
J: TRBJ1-3
size: once

DNA: TGTGCCAGCTCATCTTCAACGAACACTGAAGCTTTCTTT
CDR3: CASSSSTNTEAFF
V: TRBV18
D: -
J: TRBJ1-1
size: -

DNA: TGTGCCAGCAGCTTCCAAATAGGAAAAGAGACCCAGTACTTC
CDR3: CASSFQIGKETQYF
V: TRBV7-2
D: -
J: TRBJ2-5
size: once

DNA: TGTGCCAGCAGTGAAGCAATGCGGTCCTACAATGAGCAGTTCTTC
CDR3: CASSEAMRSYNEQFF
V: TRBV6-1
D: -
J: TRBJ2-1
size: -

DNA: TGTGCCAGCAGCTTACTAGGAAAAGAGCAGTTCTTC
CDR3: CASSLLGKEQFF
V: TRBV11-2
D: -
J: TRBJ2-1
size: -

DNA: TGTGCCAGCTCACCACGCCAGGAATCGGATGGCTACACCTTC
CDR3: CASSPRQESDGYTF
V: TRBV18
D: -
J: TRBJ1-2
size: -

DNA: TGTGCCAGCACCGTTGGCGGGAATGTCTACGAGCAGTACTTC
CDR3: CASTVGGNVYEQYF
V: TRBV2
D: -
J: TRBJ2-7
size: -

DNA: TGTGCCAGCAGCGCGCTACCGGGACAGGGACAAGAGACCCAGTACTTC
CDR3: CASSALPGQGQETQYF
V: TRBV9
D: TRBD1
J: TRBJ2-5
size: -

DNA: TGTGCCAGCAGTTACTCCCTGGGGGGCAATGAGCAGTTCTTC
CDR3: CASSYSLGGNEQFF
V: TRBV6-5
D: -
J: TRBJ2-1
size: -

DNA: TGTGCCAGCAGTGAAGAAATGATGGTTCGTGTAAAACTGTTTTTT
CDR3: CASSEEMMVRVKLFF
V: TRBV6-1
D: -
J: TRBJ1-4
size: -

DNA: TGTGCCAGCAGTGCACGGCTCTCTGGAAACACCATATATTTT
CDR3: CASSARLSGNTIYF
V: TRBV6-1
D: -
J: TRBJ1-3
size: -

DNA: TGTGCCAGCAGCCAATTAGGTCCAAAGCAAGAGACCCAGTACTTC
CDR3: CASSQLGPKQETQYF
V: TRBV4-2
D: -
J: TRBJ2-5
size: -

DNA: TGTGCCAGCAGCTTGGAAGCGAGGACTGAAGCTTTCTTT
CDR3: CASSLEARTEAFF
V: TRBV5-4
D: -
J: TRBJ1-1
size: -

DNA: TGTGCCAGCAGCTTATTCCGCTCTGGGGCCAACGTCCTGACTTTC
CDR3: CASSLFRSGANVLTF
V: TRBV7-3
D: -
J: TRBJ2-6
size: -

DNA: TGTGCCAGCAGCCCACAGGGAAGCTCTGGGGCCAACGTCCTGACTTTC
CDR3: CASSPQGSSGANVLTF
V: TRBV5-4
D: -
J: TRBJ2-6
size: few

DNA: TGTGCCAGCAGCTTCTACAGCAACTATGGCTACACCTTC
CDR3: CASSFYSNYGYTF
V: TRBV7-9
D: -
J: TRBJ1-2
size: -

DNA: TGTGCCACCCGAGACCCCGGGTGGGGCACAGATACGCAGTATTTT
CDR3: CATRDPGWGTDTQYF
V: TRBV19
D: -
J: TRBJ2-3
size: -

DNA: TGTGCCAGCAGCCCCAAGACAGGGAGGTTTGTGAACACTGAAGCTTTCTTT
CDR3: CASSPKTGRFVNTEAFF
V: TRBV7-2
D: TRBD1
J: TRBJ1-1
size: -

DNA: TGTGCCAGCAGCCAAGGGTCCAACACTGAAGCTTTCTTT
CDR3: CASSQGSNTEAFF
V: TRBV14
D: -
J: TRBJ1-1
size: many

DNA: TGTGCCATCAGTGAGTCGAGGCGCGAGCAGTACTTC
CDR3: CAISESRREQYF
V: TRBV10-3
D: -
J: TRBJ2-7
size: once

DNA: TGTGCCAGCTACCCGGACACATACAATGAGCAGTTCTTC
CDR3: CASYPDTYNEQFF
V: TRBV7-9
D: -
J: TRBJ2-1
size: once